These 5 T cell receptor beta chains share one sample of origin, sequenced in a study of glioma-infiltrating T cells after dendritic cell vaccination. Measured with immunoSEQ multiplex PCR; TCRdb has only the in-frame clones, and not every one. The sample has some 78,000 clones; around 85% are singletons. The sample's time point: after dendritic cell vaccination, including at tumor progression/relapse. The starting material was blood, obtained after dendritic cell vaccination. Every receptor here comes from a human donor with glioblastoma.

The CDR3 DNA reads as TGTGCCAGCAGCCTGTTTCGGGGCACTGAAGCTTTCTTT. Translating gives CASSLFRGTEAFF. V usage is TRBV6-5 and J usage is TRBJ1-1, with D unclear. This CDR3 has 13 residues. Germline loops: CDR1 MNHEY, CDR2 SVGAGI. The ends were cut back, 6 bases at V and 4 bases at J, with 12 bases in the middle.

The gene calls are TRBV28 and TRBJ2-7, with a weak D call TRBD1 (6 bases). Between the trimmed V and J ends, which lost 9 bases and 2 bases, there was a span of 17 bases. Germline lookup yields CDR1 MDHEN and CDR2 SYDVKM. The CDR3 extends over 14 amino acids. The CDR3: CASFGTQPPYEQYF. The CDR3 nucleotides are TGTGCCAGTTTCGGGACACAACCTCCCTACGAGCAGTACTTC. The variable domain in full, with the rest retrieved from reference TRBV28 and TRBJ2-7, is DVKVTQSSRYLVKRTGEKVFLECVQDMDHENMFWYRQDPGLGLRLIYFSYDVKMKEKGDIPEGYSVSREKKERFSLILESASTNQTSMYLCASFGTQPPYEQYFGPGTRLTVT.

The chain is built from TRBV6-5 and TRBJ2-1, with 9 bases identical to TRBD2. CDR3 length equals 15 residues. The V gene end was trimmed by 2 bases and the J gene end by 7 bases; junction bases not matched to a gene: 6. Germline V gene lookup returns CDR1 MNHEY and CDR2 SVGAGI. The CDR3 sequence is CASSYGGGEVNEQFF. CDR3 in DNA: TGTGCCAGCAGTTACGGCGGGGGGGAGGTAAATGAGCAGTTCTTC.

This clone was observed once. This chain uses TRBV18 with TRBJ1-2, with TRBD1 matching over 11 bases. V lost 4 bases and J lost 4; bases outside the gene matches: 20. CDR3 length: 20 residues. Germline CDR1 is KGHSH and CDR2 is LQKENI. CDR3 in amino acids: CASSLARSGTGGINGYGYTF. For the CDR3, the DNA is TGTGCCAGCTCACTGGCGAGATCCGGGACAGGGGGTATCAATGGCTATGGCTACACCTTC. Combining the CDR3 with reference TRBV18 and TRBJ1-2 gives the whole variable domain NAGVMQNPRHLVRRRGQEARLRCSPMKGHSHVYWYRQLPEEGLKFMVYLQKENIIDESGMPKERFSAEFPKEGPSILRIQQVVRGDSAAYFCASSLARSGTGGINGYGYTFGSGTRLTVV.

This clone was counted once. The chain uses TRBV5-4 and TRBJ2-3; the D gene is possibly TRBD1 (6 bases). CDR1 and CDR2 (germline): SGHNT, YYREEE (reference sequence). The CDR3 is 16 amino acids. V dropped 2 bases and J dropped 0 bases, with 13 bases sitting between them. CDR3 sequence reads: CASSFRDKPSTDTQYF. CDR3 nucleotides: TGTGCCAGCAGCTTTCGGGACAAACCCAGCACAGATACGCAGTATTTT.